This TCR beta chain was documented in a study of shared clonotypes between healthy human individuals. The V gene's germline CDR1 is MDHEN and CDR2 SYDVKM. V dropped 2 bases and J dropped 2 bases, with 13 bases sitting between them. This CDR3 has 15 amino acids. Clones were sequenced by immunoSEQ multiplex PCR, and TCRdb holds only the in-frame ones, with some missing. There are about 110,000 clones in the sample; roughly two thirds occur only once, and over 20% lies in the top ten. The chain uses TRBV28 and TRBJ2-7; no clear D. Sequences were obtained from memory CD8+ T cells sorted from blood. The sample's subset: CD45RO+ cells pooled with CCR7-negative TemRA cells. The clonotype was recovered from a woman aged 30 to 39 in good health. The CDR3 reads CASSLNRAATYEQYF. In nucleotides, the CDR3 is TGTGCCAGCAGTTTAAATAGGGCGGCAACCTACGAGCAGTACTTC.